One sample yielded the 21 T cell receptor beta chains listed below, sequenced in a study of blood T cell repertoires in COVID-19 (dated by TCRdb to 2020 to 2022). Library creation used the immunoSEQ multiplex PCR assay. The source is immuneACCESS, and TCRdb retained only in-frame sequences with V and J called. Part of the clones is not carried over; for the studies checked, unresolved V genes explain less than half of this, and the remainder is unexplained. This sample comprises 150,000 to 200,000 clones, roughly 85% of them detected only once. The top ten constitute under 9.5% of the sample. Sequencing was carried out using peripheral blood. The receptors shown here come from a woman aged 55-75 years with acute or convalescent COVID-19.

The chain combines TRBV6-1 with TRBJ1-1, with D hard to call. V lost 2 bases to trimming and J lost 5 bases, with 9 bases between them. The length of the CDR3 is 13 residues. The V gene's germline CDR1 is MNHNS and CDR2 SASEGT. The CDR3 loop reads CASSEQAPTEAFF. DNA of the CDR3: TGTGCCAGCAGTGAACAGGCCCCGACTGAAGCTTTCTTT.

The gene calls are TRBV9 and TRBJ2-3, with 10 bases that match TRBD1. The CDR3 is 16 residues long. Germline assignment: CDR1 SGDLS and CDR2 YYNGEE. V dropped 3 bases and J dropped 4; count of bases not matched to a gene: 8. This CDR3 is CASSGRPGTGADTQYF. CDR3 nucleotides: TGTGCCAGCAGCGGACGTCCCGGGACAGGGGCAGATACGCAGTATTTT.

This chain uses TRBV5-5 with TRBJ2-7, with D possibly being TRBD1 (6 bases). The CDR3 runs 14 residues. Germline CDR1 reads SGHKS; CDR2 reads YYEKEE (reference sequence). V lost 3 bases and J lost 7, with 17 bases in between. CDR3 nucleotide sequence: TGTGCCAGCAGCTCTGCGTACACAGGGCGAGAGCAGTACTTC. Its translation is CASSSAYTGREQYF.

CDR3 residues: CSVQGEVDYGYTF. The CDR3 DNA follows: TGCAGCGTACAGGGGGAGGTCGACTATGGCTACACCTTC. The chain links TRBV29-1 to TRBJ1-2; 8 nucleotides line up with TRBD1. Unmatched junction bases numbered 6, after V lost 6 bases and J lost 3 bases. This CDR3 is built from 13 residues. Germline V gene sequence: CDR1 SQVTM, CDR2 ANQGSEA.

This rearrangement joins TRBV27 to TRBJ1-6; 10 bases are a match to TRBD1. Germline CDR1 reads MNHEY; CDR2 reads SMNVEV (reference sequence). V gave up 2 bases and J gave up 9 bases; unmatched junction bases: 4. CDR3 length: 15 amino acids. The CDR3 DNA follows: TGTGCCAGCAGTTTAGGGGACAGGGGTCTTTCACCCCTCCACTTT. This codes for CASSLGDRGLSPLHF.

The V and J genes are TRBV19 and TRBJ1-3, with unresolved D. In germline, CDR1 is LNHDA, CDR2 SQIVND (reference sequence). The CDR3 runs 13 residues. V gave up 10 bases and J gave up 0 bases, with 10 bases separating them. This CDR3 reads CATSTYSGNTIYF. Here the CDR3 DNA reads TGTGCCACGAGTACGTACTCTGGAAACACCATATATTTT.

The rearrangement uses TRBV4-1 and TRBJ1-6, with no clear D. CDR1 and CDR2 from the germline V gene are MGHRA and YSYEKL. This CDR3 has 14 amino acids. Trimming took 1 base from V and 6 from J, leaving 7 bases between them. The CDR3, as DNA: TGCGCCAGCAGCCAAGTCGGGTCTAATTCACCCCTCCACTTT. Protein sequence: CASSQVGSNSPLHF.

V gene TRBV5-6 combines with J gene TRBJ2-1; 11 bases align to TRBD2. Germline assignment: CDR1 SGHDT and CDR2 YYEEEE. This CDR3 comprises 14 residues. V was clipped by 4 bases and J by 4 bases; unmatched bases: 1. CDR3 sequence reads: CASSRTSGYNEQFF. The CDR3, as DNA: TGTGCCAGCAGCCGGACTAGCGGGTACAATGAGCAGTTCTTC.

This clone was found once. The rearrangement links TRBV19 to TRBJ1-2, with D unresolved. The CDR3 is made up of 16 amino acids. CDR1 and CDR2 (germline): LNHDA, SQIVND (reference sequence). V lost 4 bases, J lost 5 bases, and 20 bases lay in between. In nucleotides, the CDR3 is TGTGCCAGTAGTACTCACATATCGAGGCTCGGGTATGGCTACACCTTC. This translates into CASSTHISRLGYGYTF.

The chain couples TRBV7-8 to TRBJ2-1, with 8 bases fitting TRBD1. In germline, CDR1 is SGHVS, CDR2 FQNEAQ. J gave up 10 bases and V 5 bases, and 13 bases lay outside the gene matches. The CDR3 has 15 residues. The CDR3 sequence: CASSPTTGQGFEQFF. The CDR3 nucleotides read TGTGCCAGCAGCCCCACCACCGGACAGGGATTCGAGCAGTTCTTC.

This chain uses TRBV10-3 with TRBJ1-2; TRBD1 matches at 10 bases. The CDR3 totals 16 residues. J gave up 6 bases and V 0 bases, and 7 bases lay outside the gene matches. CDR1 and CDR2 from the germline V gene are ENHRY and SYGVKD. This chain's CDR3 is CAISESAGTGDHGYTF. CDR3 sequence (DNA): TGTGCCATCAGTGAGTCCGCCGGGACAGGGGACCATGGCTACACCTTC.

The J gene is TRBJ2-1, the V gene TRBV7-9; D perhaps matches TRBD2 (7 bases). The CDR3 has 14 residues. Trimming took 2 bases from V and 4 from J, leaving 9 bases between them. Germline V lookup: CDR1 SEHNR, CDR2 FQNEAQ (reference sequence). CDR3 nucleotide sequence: TGTGCCAGCAGCTTAAAGGGGGGGTACAATGAGCAGTTCTTC. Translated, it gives CASSLKGGYNEQFF.

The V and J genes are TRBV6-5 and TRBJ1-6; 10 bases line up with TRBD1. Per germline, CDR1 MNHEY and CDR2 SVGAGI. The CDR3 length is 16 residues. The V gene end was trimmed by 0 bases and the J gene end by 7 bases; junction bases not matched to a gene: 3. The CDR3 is CASSYSRTGGNSPLHF. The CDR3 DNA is TGTGCCAGCAGTTACTCGAGGACAGGGGGGAATTCACCCCTCCACTTT.

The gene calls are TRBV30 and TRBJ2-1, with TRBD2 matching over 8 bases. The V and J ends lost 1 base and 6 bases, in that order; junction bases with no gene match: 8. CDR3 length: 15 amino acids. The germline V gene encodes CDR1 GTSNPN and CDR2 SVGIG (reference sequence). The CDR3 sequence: CAWSGSAGAVNEQFF. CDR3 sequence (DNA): TGTGCCTGGAGTGGATCAGCGGGAGCTGTCAATGAGCAGTTCTTC.

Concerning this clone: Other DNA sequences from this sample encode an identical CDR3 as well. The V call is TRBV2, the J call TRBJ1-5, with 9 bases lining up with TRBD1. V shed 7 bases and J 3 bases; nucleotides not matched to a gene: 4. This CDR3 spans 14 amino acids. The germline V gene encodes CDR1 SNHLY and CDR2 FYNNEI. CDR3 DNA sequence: TGTGCCAGCAACCGGGACAGGGTCAATCAGCCCCAGCATTTT. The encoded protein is CASNRDRVNQPQHF.

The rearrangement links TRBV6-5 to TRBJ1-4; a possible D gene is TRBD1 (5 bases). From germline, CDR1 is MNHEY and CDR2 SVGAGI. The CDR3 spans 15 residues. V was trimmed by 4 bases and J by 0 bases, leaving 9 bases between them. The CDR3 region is CASSWQGATNEKLFF. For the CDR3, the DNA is TGTGCCAGCAGTTGGCAGGGTGCAACTAATGAAAAACTGTTTTTT.

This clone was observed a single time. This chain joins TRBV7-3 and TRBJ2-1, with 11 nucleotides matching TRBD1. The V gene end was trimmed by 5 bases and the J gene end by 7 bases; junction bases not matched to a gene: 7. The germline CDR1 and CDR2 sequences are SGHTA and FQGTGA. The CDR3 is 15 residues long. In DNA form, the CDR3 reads TGTGCCAGCAGCGAAGGACAGGGGGCGTTTAATGAGCAGTTCTTC. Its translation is CASSEGQGAFNEQFF.

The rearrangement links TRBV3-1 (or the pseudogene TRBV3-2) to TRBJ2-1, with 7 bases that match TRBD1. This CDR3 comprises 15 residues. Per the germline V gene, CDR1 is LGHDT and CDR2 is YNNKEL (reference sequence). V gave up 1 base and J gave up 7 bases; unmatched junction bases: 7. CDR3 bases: TGTGCCAGCAGCCAAGGACAGGGAAGTAGGAATGAGCAGTTCTTC. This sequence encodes CASSQGQGSRNEQFF.

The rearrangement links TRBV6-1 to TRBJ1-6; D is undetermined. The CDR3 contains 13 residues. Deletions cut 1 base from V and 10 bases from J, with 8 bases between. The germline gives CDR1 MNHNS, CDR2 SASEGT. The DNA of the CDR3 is TGTGCCAGCAGTGAAGGGTTGAGGTCACCCCTCCACTTT. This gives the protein CASSEGLRSPLHF.

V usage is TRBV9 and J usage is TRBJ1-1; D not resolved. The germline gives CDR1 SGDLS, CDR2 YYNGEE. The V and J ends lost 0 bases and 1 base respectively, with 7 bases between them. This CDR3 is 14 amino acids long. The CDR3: CASSVGRWNTEAFF. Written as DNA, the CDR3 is TGTGCCAGCAGCGTAGGTCGGTGGAACACTGAAGCTTTCTTT.

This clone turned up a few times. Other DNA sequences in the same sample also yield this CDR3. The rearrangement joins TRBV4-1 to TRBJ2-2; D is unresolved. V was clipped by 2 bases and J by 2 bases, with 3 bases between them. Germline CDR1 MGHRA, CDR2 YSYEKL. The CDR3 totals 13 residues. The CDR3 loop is CASSQLNTGELFF. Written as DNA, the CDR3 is TGCGCCAGCAGCCAACTTAACACCGGGGAGCTGTTTTTT.